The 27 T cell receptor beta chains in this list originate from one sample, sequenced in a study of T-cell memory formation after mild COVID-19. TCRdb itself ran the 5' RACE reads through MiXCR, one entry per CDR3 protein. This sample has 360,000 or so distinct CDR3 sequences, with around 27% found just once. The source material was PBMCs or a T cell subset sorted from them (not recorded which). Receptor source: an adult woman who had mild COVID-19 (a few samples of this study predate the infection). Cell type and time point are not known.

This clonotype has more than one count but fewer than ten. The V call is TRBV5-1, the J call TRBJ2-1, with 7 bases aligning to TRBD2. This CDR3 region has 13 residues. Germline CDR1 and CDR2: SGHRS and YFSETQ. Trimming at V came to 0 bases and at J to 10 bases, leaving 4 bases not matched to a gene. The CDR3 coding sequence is TGCGCCAGCAGCTTGGATGGTAGCGGGGAGCAGTTCTTC. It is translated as CASSLDGSGEQFF.

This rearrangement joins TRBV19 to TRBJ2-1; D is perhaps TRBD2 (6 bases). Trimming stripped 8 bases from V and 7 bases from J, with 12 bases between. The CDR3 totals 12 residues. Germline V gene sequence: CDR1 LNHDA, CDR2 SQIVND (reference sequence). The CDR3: CASATGGNEQFF. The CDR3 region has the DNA TGTGCCAGTGCGACTGGGGGGAATGAGCAGTTCTTC.

CDR3 nucleotides: TGTGCCTGGAGTGTACTGGGGTCAGGAGACACTGAAGCTTTCTTT. Its translation is CAWSVLGSGDTEAFF. The chain joins TRBV30 to TRBJ1-1; D gene ambiguous. Trimming removed 0 bases from V and 3 bases from J, with 14 bases in between. CDR1 is GTSNPN and CDR2 is SVGIG in the germline V gene (reference sequence). The CDR3 consists of 15 residues.

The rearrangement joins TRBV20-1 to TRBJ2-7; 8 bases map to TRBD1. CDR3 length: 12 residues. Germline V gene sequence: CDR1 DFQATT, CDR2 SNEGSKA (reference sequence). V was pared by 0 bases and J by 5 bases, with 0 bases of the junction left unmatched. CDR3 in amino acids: CSARDRGHEQYF. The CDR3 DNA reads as TGCAGTGCTAGAGACAGGGGGCACGAGCAGTACTTC.

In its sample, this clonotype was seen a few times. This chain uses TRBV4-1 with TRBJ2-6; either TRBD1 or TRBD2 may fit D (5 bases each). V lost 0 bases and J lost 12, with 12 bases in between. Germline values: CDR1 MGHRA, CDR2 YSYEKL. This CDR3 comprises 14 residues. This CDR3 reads CASSQDRGTPVLTF. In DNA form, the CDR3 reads TGCGCCAGCAGCCAAGACCGGGGCACCCCCGTCCTGACTTTC.

The CDR3 region is CSVAVSAVANTGELFF. As DNA, the CDR3 is TGCAGCGTTGCCGTTTCAGCGGTCGCGAACACCGGGGAGCTGTTTTTT. The genes are TRBV29-1 and TRBJ2-2, with a tentative D call TRBD2 (5 bases). Germline V CDR1 and CDR2: SQVTM, ANQGSEA. The CDR3 extends over 16 amino acids. V lost 4 bases, J lost 0 bases, and 15 bases lay in between.

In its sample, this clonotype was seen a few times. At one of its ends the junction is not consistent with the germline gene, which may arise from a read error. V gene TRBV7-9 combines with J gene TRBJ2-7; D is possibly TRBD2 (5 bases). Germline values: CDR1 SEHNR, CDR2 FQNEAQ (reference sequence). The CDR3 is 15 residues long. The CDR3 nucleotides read TGTGCCAGCAGCCTAGCCCTGAGGAGTTACCCCGAGCAGTACTTC. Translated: CASSLALRSYPEQYF.

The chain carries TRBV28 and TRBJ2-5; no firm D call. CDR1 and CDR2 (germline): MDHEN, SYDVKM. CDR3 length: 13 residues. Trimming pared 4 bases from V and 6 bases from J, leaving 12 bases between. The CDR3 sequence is CASSSHSTKTQYF. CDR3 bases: TGTGCCAGCAGTTCCCATAGTACCAAGACCCAGTACTTC.

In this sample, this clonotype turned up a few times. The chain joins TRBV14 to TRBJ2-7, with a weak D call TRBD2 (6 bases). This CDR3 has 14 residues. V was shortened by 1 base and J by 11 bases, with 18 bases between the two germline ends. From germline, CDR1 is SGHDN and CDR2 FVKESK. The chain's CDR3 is CASSQGGGTKVEYF. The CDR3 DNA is TGTGCCAGCAGCCAAGGGGGAGGAACTAAAGTGGAGTACTTC.

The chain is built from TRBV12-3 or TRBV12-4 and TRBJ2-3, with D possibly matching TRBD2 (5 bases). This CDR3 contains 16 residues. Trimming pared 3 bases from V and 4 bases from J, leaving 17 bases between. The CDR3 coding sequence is TGTGCCAGCAGTTTCAGTAGGTCAGGAGGTTCAGATACGCAGTATTTT. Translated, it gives CASSFSRSGGSDTQYF.

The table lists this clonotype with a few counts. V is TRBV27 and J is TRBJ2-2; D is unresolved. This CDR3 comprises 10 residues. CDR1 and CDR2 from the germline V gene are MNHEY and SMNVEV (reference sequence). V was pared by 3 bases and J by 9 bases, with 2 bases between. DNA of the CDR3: TGTGCCAGCAGTTTCTGGGAGCTGTTTTTT. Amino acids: CASSFWELFF.

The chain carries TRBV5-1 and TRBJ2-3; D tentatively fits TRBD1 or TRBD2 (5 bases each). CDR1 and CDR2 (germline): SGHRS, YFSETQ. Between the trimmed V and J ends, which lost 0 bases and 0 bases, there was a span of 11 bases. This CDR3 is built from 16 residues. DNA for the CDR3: TGCGCCAGCAGCTTGGCCGGGGCACGGAGCACAGATACGCAGTATTTT. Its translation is CASSLAGARSTDTQYF. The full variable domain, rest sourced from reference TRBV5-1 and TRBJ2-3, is KAGVTQTPRYLIKTRGQQVTLSCSPISGHRSVSWYQQTPGQGLQFLFEYFSETQRNKGNFPGRFSGRQFSNSRSEMNVSTLELGDSALYLCASSLAGARSTDTQYFGPGTRLTVL.

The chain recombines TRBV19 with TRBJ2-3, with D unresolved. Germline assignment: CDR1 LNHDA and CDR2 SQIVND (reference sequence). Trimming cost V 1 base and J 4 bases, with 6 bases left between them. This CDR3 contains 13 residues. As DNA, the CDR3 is TGTGCCAGTAGTATAGGCACGCCAGATACGCAGTATTTT. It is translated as CASSIGTPDTQYF. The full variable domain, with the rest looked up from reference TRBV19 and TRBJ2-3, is DGGITQSPKYLFRKEGQNVTLSCEQNLNHDAMYWYRQDPGQGLRLIYYSQIVNDFQKGDIAEGYSVSREKKESFPLTVTSAQKNPTAFYLCASSIGTPDTQYFGPGTRLTVL.

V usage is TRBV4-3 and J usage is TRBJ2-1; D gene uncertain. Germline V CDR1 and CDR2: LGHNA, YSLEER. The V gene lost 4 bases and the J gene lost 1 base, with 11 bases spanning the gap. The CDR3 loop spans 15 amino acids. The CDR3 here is CASSLGLGSYNEQFF. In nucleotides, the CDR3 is TGCGCCAGCAGCCTAGGGCTAGGGTCCTACAATGAGCAGTTCTTC.

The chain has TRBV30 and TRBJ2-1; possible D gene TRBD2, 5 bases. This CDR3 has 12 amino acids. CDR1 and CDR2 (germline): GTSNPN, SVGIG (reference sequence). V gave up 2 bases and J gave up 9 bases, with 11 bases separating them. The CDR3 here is CAWSLTNLEQFF. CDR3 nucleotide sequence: TGTGCCTGGAGTCTGACTAACCTTGAGCAGTTCTTC. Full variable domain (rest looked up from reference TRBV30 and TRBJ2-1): SQTIHQWPATLVQPVGSPLSLECTVEGTSNPNLYWYRQAAGRGLQLLFYSVGIGQISSEVPQNLSASRPQDRQFILSSKKLLLSDSGFYLCAWSLTNLEQFFGPGTRLTVL.

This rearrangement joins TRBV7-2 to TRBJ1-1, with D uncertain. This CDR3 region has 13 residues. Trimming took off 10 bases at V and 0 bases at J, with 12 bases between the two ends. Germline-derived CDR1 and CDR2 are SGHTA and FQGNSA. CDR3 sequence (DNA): TGTGCCACCCGATGGGCGGTGAACACTGAAGCTTTCTTT. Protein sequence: CATRWAVNTEAFF.

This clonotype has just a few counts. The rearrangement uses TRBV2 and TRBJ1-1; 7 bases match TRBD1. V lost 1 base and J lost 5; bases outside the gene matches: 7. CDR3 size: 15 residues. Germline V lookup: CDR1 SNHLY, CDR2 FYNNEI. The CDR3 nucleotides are TGTGCCAGCAGTGAAGTTACAGGGGTTCGAACTGAAGCTTTCTTT. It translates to CASSEVTGVRTEAFF.

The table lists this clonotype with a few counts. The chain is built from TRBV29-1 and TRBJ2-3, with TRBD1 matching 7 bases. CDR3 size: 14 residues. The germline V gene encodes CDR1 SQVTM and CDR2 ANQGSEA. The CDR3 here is CTVVVQGSTDTQYF. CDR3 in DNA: TGCACCGTGGTGGTACAGGGGAGTACAGATACGCAGTATTTT.

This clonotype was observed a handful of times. The CDR3 bases are TGTGCCAGCAGCCCAGAATGGGCACTGAACACTGAAGCTTTCTTT. It is translated as CASSPEWALNTEAFF. This chain links TRBV3-1 with TRBJ1-1; no clear D gene. CDR1 LGHDT and CDR2 YNNKEL come from the germline V gene (reference sequence). Trimming took off 4 bases at V and 0 bases at J, with 12 bases between the two ends. CDR3 length: 15 amino acids. Using reference TRBV3-1 and TRBJ1-1 for the parts outside the CDR3, the full variable domain is DTAVSQTPKYLVTQMGNDKSIKCEQNLGHDTMYWYKQDSKKFLKIMFSYNNKELIINETVPNRFSPKSPDKAHLNLHINSLELGDSAVYFCASSPEWALNTEAFFGQGTRLTVV.

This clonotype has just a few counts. In DNA form, the CDR3 reads TGTGCCAGCAGTCCCCGGACTAGCGGAGGAAACTACAATGAGCAGTTCTTC. It translates to CASSPRTSGGNYNEQFF. The chain links TRBV12-3 or TRBV12-4 to TRBJ2-1; TRBD2 matches 10 bases. The CDR3 is 17 residues long. Unmatched junction bases numbered 10, after V lost 5 bases and J lost 3 bases.

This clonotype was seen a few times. Written as DNA, the CDR3 is TGTGCCAGCAGTTTGGACCTAGCTGACGAGACCCAGTACTTC. This gives the protein CASSLDLADETQYF. The chain carries TRBV12-3 or TRBV12-4 and TRBJ2-5, with D possibly being TRBD2 (5 bases). The germline V and J ends were trimmed by 3 bases and 5 bases, with 13 bases remaining between them. This CDR3 has 14 amino acids.

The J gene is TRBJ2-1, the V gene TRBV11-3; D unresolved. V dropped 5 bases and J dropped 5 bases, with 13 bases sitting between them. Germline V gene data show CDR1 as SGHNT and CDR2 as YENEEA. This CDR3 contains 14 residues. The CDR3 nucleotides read TGTGCCAGCAGCCTAATCCCCAAGCACAATGAGCAGTTCTTC. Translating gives CASSLIPKHNEQFF.

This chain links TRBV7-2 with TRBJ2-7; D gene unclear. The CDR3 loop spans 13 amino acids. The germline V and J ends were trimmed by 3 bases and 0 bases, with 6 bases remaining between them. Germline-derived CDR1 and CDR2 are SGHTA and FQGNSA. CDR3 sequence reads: CASSFFSSYEQYF. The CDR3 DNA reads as TGTGCCAGCAGCTTTTTTAGCTCCTACGAGCAGTACTTC.

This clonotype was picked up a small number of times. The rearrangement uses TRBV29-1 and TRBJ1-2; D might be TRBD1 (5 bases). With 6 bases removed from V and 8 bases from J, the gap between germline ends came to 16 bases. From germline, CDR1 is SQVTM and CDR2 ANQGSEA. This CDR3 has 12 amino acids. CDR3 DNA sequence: TGCAGCGTGACCGACAGCCTTCGGGGCTACACCTTC. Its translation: CSVTDSLRGYTF.

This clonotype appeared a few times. CDR3 in DNA: TGTGCCAGTAGTATACCGGGGAGAGACGAGCAGTACTTC. Protein sequence: CASSIPGRDEQYF. The V and J genes are TRBV19 and TRBJ2-7; D is perhaps TRBD2 (5 bases). V lost 2 bases and J 5 bases, leaving 10 bases between the germline ends. Germline V gene lookup returns CDR1 LNHDA and CDR2 SQIVND (reference sequence). The CDR3 sequence is 13 residues long.

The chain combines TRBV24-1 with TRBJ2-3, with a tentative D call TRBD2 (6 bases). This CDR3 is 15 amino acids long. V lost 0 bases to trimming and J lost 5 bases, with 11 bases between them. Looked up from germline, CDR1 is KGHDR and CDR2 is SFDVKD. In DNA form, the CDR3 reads TGTGCCACCAGTGATTTGATCGGAGGGCGAGATACGCAGTATTTT. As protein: CATSDLIGGRDTQYF.

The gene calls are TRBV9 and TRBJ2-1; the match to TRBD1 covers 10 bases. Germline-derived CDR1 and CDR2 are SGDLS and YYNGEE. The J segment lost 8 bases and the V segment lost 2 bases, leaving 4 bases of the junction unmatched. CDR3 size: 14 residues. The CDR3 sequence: CASSVDRGAHEQFF. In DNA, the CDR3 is TGTGCCAGCAGCGTGGACAGGGGGGCCCATGAGCAGTTCTTC.